This T cell receptor (beta chain) is drawn from a study of blood T cell repertoires in COVID-19 (TCRdb year 2020). Some background on the complete study: Collaborator samples came from the United States, Italy and Spain and covered acute and convalescent phases of COVID-19. The material from the prospective study consisted of cDNA or gDNA derived from T cells, B-cell-depleted T cells, or PBMCs. Deeply sampled blood TCRbeta repertoires from subjects exposed to, actively infected with, or recovered from COVID-19 were included in the dataset. The repertoires were made available in a free public database intended to serve as a resource for research on the immune response to SARS-CoV-2. Samples were obtained from the ongoing ImmuneRACE study (first 160 participants) and from some 1,300 subjects provided by 6 global collaborators. A de-identified subject ID, COVID-19 status, age in years and sex were almost always included in the sample metadata. Where available, HLA class I and class II types were taken from metadata supplied by the sample provider and were not determined by assay-based typing. Results and caveats for the whole study, not just this receptor: The amount of clinical and demographic metadata varied by source and participant and was provided uncurated.

The immunoSEQ Assay, a bias-controlled multiplex PCR, was used to amplify TCRbeta CDR3 regions from genomic DNA. The paper's processing steps were these. Within the assay, amplification of reference gene primers was used to estimate how many nucleated cells each sample contained. Sequence reads were collapsed and filtered to measure the absolute abundance of every unique TCRbeta CDR3 rearrangement. For each sample, productive Simpson clonality was calculated as the square root of Simpson's diversity index across productive rearrangements. The table was pulled from immuneACCESS by TCRdb, which kept in-frame rearrangements only. Such tables lose some clones; where checked, under half of the loss comes from unresolved V genes, and the rest has no known cause. The DNA was the basis for D and trimming; V, J and clone size are from that table. Here the sample has around 70,000 clones; about nine tenths occur a single time. Less than 9% of the sample goes to the ten largest clones.

Collaborating institutions collected whole blood in K2EDTA tubes following their own protocols. Collaborator samples were shipped for TCRbeta analysis as frozen whole blood, isolated PBMCs, or DNA extracted from either sample type. V lost 4 bases and J lost 2 bases, and the count of bases not matched to a germline gene is 3. CDR1 SGHKS and CDR2 YYEKEE were looked up in the germline V gene (reference sequence). From the cysteine through the phenylalanine, the CDR3 covers 13 amino acids. Only the CDR3 DNA stays, 39 bases, in frame from base 1. A remark on this clone: The specificity of this receptor is unknown. Base-call qualities are not available, and no considerably larger clone is one nucleotide away.

The sample was peripheral blood. The chain employs TRBV5-5 and TRBJ2-7; a stretch of 7 junction bases matches TRBD2. This receptor was identified in a young man with acute or convalescent COVID-19. The sequence in DNA is TGTGCCAGCAGCCCGGGACTACCCTACGAGCAGTACTTC. Translated, this gives CASSPGLPYEQYF.